What follows are 20 T cell receptor beta chains derived from one specimen sequenced in a study of blood T cell repertoires in COVID-19. Using immunoSEQ multiplex PCR, the repertoire was profiled, and TCRdb retains in-frame clones only, with some absent. The table lists fewer than 350,000 clones, 70% to 90% of them singletons. Sequences were obtained from peripheral blood. All receptors derive from a woman in her 30s with COVID-19, enrolled during active disease.

The genes are TRBV24-1 and TRBJ1-6, with a weak D call TRBD1 (6 bases). This CDR3 is 14 amino acids long. Germline CDR1 and CDR2: KGHDR and SFDVKD. Trimming cost V 4 bases and J 6 bases, with 9 bases left between them. The CDR3 nucleotides read TGTGCCACCAGTGACAGGGGTAGTAATTCACCCCTCCACTTT. This translates into CATSDRGSNSPLHF.

The V gene is TRBV5-5, the J gene TRBJ1-1; perhaps TRBD1 as D (5 bases). Germline V CDR1 and CDR2: SGHKS, YYEKEE (reference sequence). V shed 1 base and J shed 6 bases, with 19 bases lying between them. CDR3 length: 16 amino acids. CDR3: CASSLLAPGRPAEAFF. The CDR3 bases are TGTGCCAGCAGCTTGCTGGCGCCAGGGAGGCCCGCTGAAGCTTTCTTT.

The chain recombines TRBV5-1 with TRBJ2-7; perhaps TRBD2 as D (5 bases). The germline gives CDR1 SGHRS, CDR2 YFSETQ. The CDR3 length is 14 residues. V was clipped by 3 bases and J by 2 bases, with 12 bases between them. The CDR3 loop is CASSSTTVTYEQYF. DNA of the CDR3: TGCGCCAGCAGCTCGACTACAGTGACCTACGAGCAGTACTTC.

The DNA of the CDR3 is TGCGCCAGCAGCCTCGGTCCAGGGCTGAACGAGCAGTACTTC. Translation gives CASSLGPGLNEQYF. The V call is TRBV4-1, the J call TRBJ2-7; possibly TRBD1 for D (5 bases). Trimming pared 4 bases from V and 5 bases from J, leaving 15 bases between. CDR1 MGHRA and CDR2 YSYEKL come from the germline V gene. The length of the CDR3 is 14 residues.

The rearrangement links TRBV5-8 to TRBJ1-4, with 8 bases identical to TRBD1. Trimming at V came to 2 bases and at J to 7 bases, leaving 4 bases not matched to a gene. In germline, CDR1 is SGHTS, CDR2 YDEGEE. This CDR3 contains 14 residues. DNA of the CDR3: TGTGCCAGCAGCTTACCGGGACAGGCTGAAAAACTGTTTTTT. It translates to CASSLPGQAEKLFF. Looking up the rest from reference TRBV5-8 and TRBJ1-4 gives the full variable domain: EAGVTQSPTHLIKTRGQQATLRCSPISGHTSVYWYQQALGLGLQFLLWYDEGEERNRGNFPPRFSGRQFPNYSSELNVNALELEDSALYLCASSLPGQAEKLFFGSGTQLSVL.

J is TRBJ2-5 and V is TRBV28, with TRBD1 matching over 9 bases. V was pared by 3 bases and J by 5 bases, with 16 bases of the junction left unmatched. CDR1 and CDR2 from the germline V gene are MDHEN and SYDVKM. The CDR3 loop spans 18 amino acids. DNA of the CDR3: TGTGCCAGCAGTTTCACGGGAGGACAGGGGAGGATCCAGGAGACCCAGTACTTC. Residues: CASSFTGGQGRIQETQYF.

The chain's CDR3 is CASSFRTAAQETQYF. The CDR3 DNA is TGTGCCAGCAGCTTTCGAACAGCTGCCCAAGAGACCCAGTACTTC. This rearrangement joins TRBV11-2 to TRBJ2-5; no definite D call. Trimming took 3 bases from V and 1 from J, leaving 12 bases between them. Looked up from germline, CDR1 is SGHAT and CDR2 is FQNNGV. The CDR3 loop spans 15 amino acids. The full variable domain, its missing parts supplied by reference TRBV11-2 and TRBJ2-5, is EAGVAQSPRYKIIEKRQSVAFWCNPISGHATLYWYQQILGQGPKLLIQFQNNGVVDDSQLPKDRFSAERLKGVDSTLKIQPAKLEDSAVYLCASSFRTAAQETQYFGPGTRLLVL.

This chain joins TRBV11-2 and TRBJ2-5, with 7 bases identical to TRBD1. The V and J ends lost 5 bases and 4 bases, in that order; junction bases with no gene match: 4. This CDR3 region has 13 residues. Per the germline V gene, CDR1 is SGHAT and CDR2 is FQNNGV. CDR3 amino acids: CASSNDRAETQYF. The CDR3 DNA reads as TGTGCCAGCAGCAACGACAGGGCAGAGACCCAGTACTTC.

The chain recombines TRBV5-5 with TRBJ1-5, with TRBD1 as a possible D gene (5 bases). Trimming left V 4 bases short and J 6 bases short, with 14 bases between. The CDR3 contains 14 residues. Germline V lookup: CDR1 SGHKS, CDR2 YYEKEE (reference sequence). The CDR3 here is CASSIIGRAQPQHF. CDR3 DNA sequence: TGTGCCAGCAGCATTATCGGCAGGGCTCAGCCCCAGCATTTT.

The table lists this clone with a count of one. The CDR3 protein is CASSYGRGAEAFF. CDR3 coding DNA: TGTGCCAGCAGTTACGGTCGGGGGGCTGAAGCTTTCTTT. This sequence joins TRBV6-6 and TRBJ1-1; maybe TRBD1 (5 bases). Trimming removed 2 bases from V and 6 bases from J, with 10 bases in between. The length of the CDR3 is 13 residues. The V gene's germline CDR1 is MNHNY and CDR2 SVGAGI (reference sequence).

V usage is TRBV3-1 (or the pseudogene TRBV3-2) and J usage is TRBJ2-1; the match to TRBD1 covers 8 bases. Germline V gene sequence: CDR1 LGHDT, CDR2 YNNKEL (reference sequence). Unmatched junction bases numbered 18, after V lost 6 bases and J lost 8 bases. The CDR3 is made up of 17 amino acids. The CDR3: CASSPRSTGGSRDEQFF. The CDR3 DNA reads TGTGCCAGCAGTCCCAGATCCACAGGGGGGAGTAGGGATGAGCAGTTCTTC.

The V and J genes are TRBV7-8 and TRBJ1-6; D gene unclear. The CDR3 is made up of 12 amino acids. V dropped 3 bases and J dropped 7 bases, with 4 bases sitting between them. Germline assignment: CDR1 SGHVS and CDR2 FQNEAQ. CDR3 residues: CASSFGNSPLHF. In DNA, the CDR3 is TGTGCCAGCAGCTTTGGCAATTCACCCCTCCACTTT. Variable domain in full (rest from reference TRBV7-8 and TRBJ1-6): GAGVSQSPRYKVAKRGQDVALRCDPISGHVSLFWYQQALGQGPEFLTYFQNEAQLDKSGLPSDRFFAERPEGSVSTLKIQRTQQEDSAVYLCASSFGNSPLHFGNGTRLTVT.

This chain joins TRBV28 and TRBJ2-1; 8 bases are shared with TRBD2. The germline V gene has CDR1 MDHEN and CDR2 SYDVKM. V was clipped by 3 bases and J by 4 bases; unmatched bases: 11. The CDR3 extends over 17 amino acids. In nucleotides, the CDR3 is TGTGCCAGCAGTTTGACCCTTCGAGCGGGGGTTTACAATGAGCAGTTCTTC. This sequence encodes CASSLTLRAGVYNEQFF.

The chain uses TRBV27 and TRBJ2-1; 7 nucleotides align to TRBD2. The CDR3 is 15 residues long. Trimming at V came to 5 bases and at J to 2 bases, leaving 6 bases not matched to a gene. CDR1 is MNHEY, CDR2 SMNVEV, per germline (reference sequence). Written as DNA, the CDR3 is TGTGCCAGCAGTCCCCGGGGAGGGCCCTACAATGAGCAGTTCTTC. This encodes CASSPRGGPYNEQFF.

The chain combines TRBV27 with TRBJ2-7; TRBD1 matches 10 bases. Per germline, CDR1 MNHEY and CDR2 SMNVEV (reference sequence). Trimming at V came to 4 bases and at J to 3 bases, leaving 6 bases not matched to a gene. This CDR3 comprises 15 residues. CDR3 in DNA: TGTGCCAGCAGTTACAGGACAGGGGGGTACTACGAGCAGTACTTC. Translated, it gives CASSYRTGGYYEQYF.

This clone was seen only a few times. The J gene is TRBJ2-1, the V gene TRBV27; D unclear. Trimming shortened V by 5 bases and J by 5 bases, and 4 bases separated the two germline ends. Germline lookup yields CDR1 MNHEY and CDR2 SMNVEV (reference sequence). The length of the CDR3 is 11 residues. The CDR3 protein is CASSTDNEQFF. The CDR3, as DNA: TGTGCCAGCAGTACGGACAATGAGCAGTTCTTC.

The V gene is TRBV11-2, the J gene TRBJ1-1; 8 bases align to TRBD1. Per the germline V gene, CDR1 is SGHAT and CDR2 is FQNNGV. Trimming at V came to 3 bases and at J to 7 bases, leaving 13 bases not matched to a gene. CDR3 length: 16 amino acids. This CDR3 reads CASSFGQGRVAYEAFF. The DNA of the CDR3 is TGTGCCAGCAGCTTCGGACAGGGCAGGGTCGCGTATGAAGCTTTCTTT.

The CDR3 sequence: CASSQDKGALEAFF. The CDR3 DNA follows: TGTGCCAGCAGCCAAGATAAGGGAGCTCTTGAAGCTTTCTTT. The V call is TRBV4-2, the J call TRBJ1-1, with D uncertain. The germline V and J ends were trimmed by 0 bases and 7 bases, with 12 bases remaining between them. The CDR3 consists of 14 residues. The germline V gene encodes CDR1 LGHNA and CDR2 YNFKEQ.

V gene TRBV7-9 combines with J gene TRBJ2-7, with 7 nucleotides matching TRBD1. Germline CDR1 reads SEHNR; CDR2 reads FQNEAQ (reference sequence). Germline trimming cut 2 bases from V and 0 bases from J; bases unmatched to any gene: 13. This CDR3 contains 18 residues. The CDR3 spells CASSLSEGANRFSYEQYF. CDR3 DNA sequence: TGTGCCAGCAGCTTATCTGAGGGGGCGAATCGTTTCTCCTACGAGCAGTACTTC.

The chain links TRBV6-5 to TRBJ2-7; 7 nucleotides line up with TRBD2. This CDR3 contains 12 residues. The ends lost 8 bases at V and 3 bases at J; junction bases unmatched: 4. Germline V gene data show CDR1 as MNHEY and CDR2 as SVGAGI. CDR3 sequence: CASGPGGYEQYF. The CDR3 region has the DNA TGTGCCAGCGGCCCGGGGGGCTACGAGCAGTACTTC.